Sequencing of this T cell receptor beta chain was carried out in a study of cytomegalovirus exposure and HLA in healthy donors (TCRdb year 2017). Regarding the research as a whole: An earlier analysis of 587 of the donors reported 276 Gb of sequence data and some 110 million unique TCR beta sequences obtained from around 190 million T cells. A separate validation cohort of approximately 130 different subjects was used in addition to the 666-subject first cohort. An early release that covered fewer than 750 HLA-typed donors contained approximately 300 gigabases of sequencing data and tens of millions of unique TCR sequences. To study patterns of TCR occurrence, a later analysis re-analyzed previously published TCR beta repertoires from 700 or so donors and added high-resolution HLA genotyping. To predict cytomegalovirus infection status, the study combined high-throughput TCR immunosequencing, statistical association of individual TCRs with disease status, and machine learning. Both class I and class II loci were covered by HLA typing, at four-digit resolution. A later genetic analysis took genome-wide SNP genotypes for about 55% of the roughly 700 donors and used that subset as a discovery cohort. Of the roughly 400 genotyped donors, more than 75% were placed in the genetic ancestry cluster associated with self-reported Caucasian donors. To decide whether each TCR beta V gene segment behaved as functional or pseudogenic, an earlier analysis of fewer than 750 of the donors relied on high-throughput TCR beta sequencing. The T cell repertoires of roughly 660 subjects were profiled by immunosequencing and related to cytomegalovirus serostatus. Every repertoire in the discovery cohort had been generated on one and the same sequencing platform. The study aimed to test whether signatures of past pathogen exposure could be identified by cataloging public T cell receptors. Donor age, sex, ethnicity and CMV serostatus were compiled alongside the repertoire data. Typing coverage differed by locus: A, B, C, DRB1 and DQB1 were typed in roughly 629-640 donors, DQA1 in about 560, DPA1 in roughly 590, and DPB1 in just under 490. Among almost 400 genotyped donors of the cohort, an average of around 240,000 unique TCR beta nucleotide sequences were sequenced per donor, about a sixth of them non-productive. In the later analysis, no new phenotypic data were used to find candidate immune exposures; instead, reliance was placed on TCR beta sequences and their occurrence across donors. Because of strong linkage in the cohort, roughly five DR-DQ haplotypes were treated as single units for association and clustering. Beyond this particular receptor, the publication reports: Most TCR sequences were seen in very few donors, while some public TCRs were found in many individuals. The only immune exposure information available for the cohort was CMV serostatus. In a later analysis, most CMV-associated TCR beta chains were found to appear HLA-restricted, with HLA associations seemingly driven largely by CMV exposure. In a later analysis, HLA-associated TCR beta chains showed more clonal expansion and lower generation probabilities than non-associated chains that were equally common. The classifier was reported to diagnose cytomegalovirus status with high specificity and sensitivity in both the original and validation cohorts. An association between a missense DCLRE1C variant and V-gene and J-gene trimming of TCR beta chains was found in a later genetic analysis and replicated in an independent cohort. According to a later genetic analysis, donors in an Asian-associated ancestry cluster had fewer N-insertions in productive TCRs than the approximately 710-donor mean. In vitro tests confirmed that a few of the cytomegalovirus-associated TCR beta chains recognize cytomegalovirus antigens. The cohort was sequenced for TCR beta chains only, and without alpha or paired-chain data the features that could be detected were limited. It was suggested by the authors that the approach could potentially be generalized to other disease states and immunological phenotypes. Because HLA typing was missing for some donors at each locus, association tests included only the typed subset. In an earlier analysis of 587 of the donors, most TCR beta V segments appeared in productive rearrangements about 87% or about 30% of the time, broadly matching IMGT annotations. A later analysis reported that several top co-occurrence clusters appeared linked to parvovirus B19, influenza, CMV and Epstein-Barr virus. Linkage disequilibrium might explain the correlated functional status among segregating V segments, but an unknown experimental factor could not be ruled out. At a false discovery rate of 0.05, a later analysis linked 16,951 TCR beta sequences to specific HLA alleles. A group of highly shared sequence variants was considered likely to be a technical artifact of the sequencing pipeline. A later analysis found that TCR association rates varied across HLA loci, with DRB1 alleles showing the most associated TCRs and HLA-C alleles the fewest. A further reported finding was that TCR beta sequences accurately predicted the HLA-A and HLA-B alleles for most subjects in the first cohort. The presence/absence analyses assumed that sequencing depth was roughly uniform across donors, and that assumption may not be true. Some IMGT-functional V segments, including TRBV6-2 and TRBV6-3, could not be told apart with the 87-base-pair reads, so those segments were excluded. The earlier analysis of some 560 of the donors excluded roughly 17 rarely observed V segments, including chromosome 9 orphons, because counts were too low. A total of fewer than 200 TCR beta chains were listed by the study as associated with cytomegalovirus. Assigning TCR associations to individual alleles was difficult when HLA alleles, especially DR and DQ, strongly co-occurred.

In total, approximately 700 healthy bone marrow donors made up the cohort. At the time of sampling, every cohort member was nominally healthy, though immune exposures that went unrecorded were likely present. The donor was CMV seronegative and was included in the group of hundreds of seronegative cohort members. A peripheral blood sample was collected from each donor, and TCR beta sequencing was performed on peripheral blood mononuclear cells. Genomic DNA extraction from the blood cell samples was performed with the Qiagen DNeasy Blood Extraction Kit. The CDR3 has 13 amino acids, counting the end cysteine and phenylalanine. The kept DNA is CDR3 alone, 39 bases in frame from the first base. Compared with germline, V lacks 6 bases and J lacks 5 bases; bases without a gene match: 4. For CDR1 and CDR2, the germline V gene lists MNHEY and SVGAGI. A remark on this clone: What antigen it recognizes has not been identified. The sample holds no much larger clone one base away, and base qualities are not on file.

The protocol used for the library was the immunoSEQ multiplex PCR assay. A mixture of 60 forward primers for TCR Vbeta segments and 13 reverse primers for TCR Jbeta segments was used in the multiplex PCR. The CDR3 region of rearranged TCR beta genes was amplified from genomic DNA by a multiplex PCR assay. The amplified TCR beta libraries were sequenced on the Illumina HiSeq System as 87-base-pair reads. Under the source paper's analysis protocol: A later analysis counted approximately 76 million unique TCR beta chains across the 700 or so repertoires, and roughly 9.9 million of these chains were shared by at least two donors. A nearest-neighbor algorithm error-corrected the raw reads and collapsed the reads into unique sequences, merging closely related sequences to remove PCR and sequencing errors. To assign V, D and J gene segments, CDR3 sequences were aligned to IMGT reference sequences. For a sequence to be retained, at least a six-nucleotide match to both a V gene segment and a J gene segment was required. Rearrangements were classified as productive when the CDR3 lacked stop codons and remained in frame with V and J, and all other rearrangements were classified as non-productive. Following IMGT convention, CDR3 was defined as the stretch from the second conserved V-encoded cysteine to the conserved J-encoded phenylalanine. Sequences without an unambiguous match to a single V gene segment were excluded from the earlier analysis of 450 to 750 of the donors. An earlier analysis of approximately 590 of the donors called V segments functional above 56.7% productive rearrangements and segregating when the between-donor standard deviation exceeded 5%. To diagnose cytomegalovirus status from the catalog of TCR beta chain sequences, a statistical classification framework was built. A later analysis assigned V and J genes by comparing TCR nucleotide sequences with IMGT/GENE-DB human TR gene sequences. Using the TCRdist pipeline, a later analysis assigned CDR3 sequences along with most-parsimonious VDJ recombination scenarios. A later analysis defined each TCR beta chain by its CDR3 amino acid sequence plus V-gene family, and excluded reads lacking a unique V-gene family. A later analysis removed 600 or so highly shared, low-generation-probability nucleotide sequences to deal with suspected cross-contamination and a sequencing artifact. In a later analysis, a clonal expansion index for each public chain was calculated from normalized within-repertoire ranks of inferred template counts. Generation probabilities in a later analysis came from a VDJ recombination model fitted to out-of-frame rearrangements, and those results were checked against IGoR. Hypergeometric tests were used in a later analysis to score TCR-TCR, TCR-HLA and TCR-CMV co-occurrence, with a repertoire-size bias correction applied to the TCR pairs. False discovery rates were estimated in a later analysis by permuting HLA or CMV assignments 20 times. A later analysis grouped co-occurring TCRs with DBSCAN, adding TCRdist sequence similarity when clustering within HLA-allele-positive subsets. Co-occurrence clustering excluded repertoires with fewer than 30,000 or more than 120,000 public chains, plus five with anomalous nucleotide sharing. TCRdb's version of the immuneACCESS table is confined to in-frame rearrangements and falls short of the full clone set. An unresolved V gene accounts for under half of the shortfall where checked; the remainder is of unknown origin. V and J calls plus clone size are reproduced from that table; the DNA served to infer D and trimming. Present in this sample are approximately 78,000 clones, roughly 80% of which were seen just once. The top ten clones comprise roughly 2.4% of the sample.

The source is a woman between 45 and 60 years old in good health and CMV-seronegative. Rearrangement joined TRBV6-5 to TRBJ2-5, with 9 junctional bases fitting TRBD2. The sample consisted of PBMCs. The nucleotide sequence reads TGTGCCAGCAGGGAAAGCGGGAGGGAGACCCAGTACTTC. Its product reads: CASRESGRETQYF.